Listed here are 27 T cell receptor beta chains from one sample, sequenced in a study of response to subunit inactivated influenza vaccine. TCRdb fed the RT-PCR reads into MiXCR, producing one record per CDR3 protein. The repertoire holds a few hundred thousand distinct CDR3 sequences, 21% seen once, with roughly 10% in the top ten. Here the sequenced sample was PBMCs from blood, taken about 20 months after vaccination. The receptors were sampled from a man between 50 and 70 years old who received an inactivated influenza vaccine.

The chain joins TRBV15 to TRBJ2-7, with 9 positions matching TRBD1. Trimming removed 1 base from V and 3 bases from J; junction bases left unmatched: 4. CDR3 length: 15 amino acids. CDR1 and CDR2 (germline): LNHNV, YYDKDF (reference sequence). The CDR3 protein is CATSRAGTGLYEQYF. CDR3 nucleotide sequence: TGTGCCACCAGCAGAGCCGGGACAGGGCTCTACGAGCAGTACTTC.

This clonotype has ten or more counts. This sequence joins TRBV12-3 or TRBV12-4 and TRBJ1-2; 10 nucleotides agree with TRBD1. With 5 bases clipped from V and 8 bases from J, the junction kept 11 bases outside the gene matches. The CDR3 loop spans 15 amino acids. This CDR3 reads CASSARQGASGGYTF. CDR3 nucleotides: TGTGCCAGCAGTGCGCGACAGGGGGCGTCGGGGGGCTACACCTTC.

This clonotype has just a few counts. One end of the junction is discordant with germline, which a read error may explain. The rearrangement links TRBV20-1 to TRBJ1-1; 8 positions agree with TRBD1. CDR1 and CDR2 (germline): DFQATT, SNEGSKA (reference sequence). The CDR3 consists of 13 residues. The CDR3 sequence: CSSRTGLGTEAFF. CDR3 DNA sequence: TGCAGTTCTAGGACAGGGCTGGGGACTGAAGCTTTCTTT.

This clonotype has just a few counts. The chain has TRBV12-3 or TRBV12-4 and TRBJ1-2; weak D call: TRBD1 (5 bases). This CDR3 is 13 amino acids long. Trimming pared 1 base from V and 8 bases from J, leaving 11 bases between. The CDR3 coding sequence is TGTGCCAGCAGTTTAGAAAAGGGGAGAGGCTACACCTTC. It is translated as CASSLEKGRGYTF.

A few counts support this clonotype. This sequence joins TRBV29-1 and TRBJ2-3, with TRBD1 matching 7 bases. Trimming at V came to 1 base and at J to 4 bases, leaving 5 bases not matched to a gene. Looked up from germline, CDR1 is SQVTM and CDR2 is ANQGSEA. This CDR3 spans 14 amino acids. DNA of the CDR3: TGCAGCGTTGAAGCAGGGGGTATCGCAGATACGCAGTATTTT. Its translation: CSVEAGGIADTQYF.

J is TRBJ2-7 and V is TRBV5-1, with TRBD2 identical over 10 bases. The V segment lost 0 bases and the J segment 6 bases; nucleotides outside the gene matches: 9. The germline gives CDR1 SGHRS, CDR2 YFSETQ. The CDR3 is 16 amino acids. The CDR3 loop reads CASSLGSASGRSEQYF. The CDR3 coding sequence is TGCGCCAGCAGCTTGGGTTCGGCTAGCGGGAGAAGCGAGCAGTACTTC.

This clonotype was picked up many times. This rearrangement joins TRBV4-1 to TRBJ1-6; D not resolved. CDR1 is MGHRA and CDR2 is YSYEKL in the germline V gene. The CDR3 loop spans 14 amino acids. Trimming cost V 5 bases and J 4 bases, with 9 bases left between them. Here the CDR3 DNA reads TGCGCCAGCAGCGATATCTCATATAATTCACCCCTCCACTTT. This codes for CASSDISYNSPLHF.

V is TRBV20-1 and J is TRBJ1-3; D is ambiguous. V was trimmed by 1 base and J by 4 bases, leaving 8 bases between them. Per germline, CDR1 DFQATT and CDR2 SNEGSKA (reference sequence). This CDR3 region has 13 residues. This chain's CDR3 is CSARGLVGNTIYF. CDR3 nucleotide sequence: TGCAGTGCTAGAGGCCTTGTAGGAAACACCATATATTTT.

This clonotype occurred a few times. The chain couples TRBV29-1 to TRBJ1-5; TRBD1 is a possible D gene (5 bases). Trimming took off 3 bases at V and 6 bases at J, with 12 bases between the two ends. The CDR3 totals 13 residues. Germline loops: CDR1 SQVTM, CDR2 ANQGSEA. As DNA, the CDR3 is TGCAGCGTTGAGTCAGGGAGAGGTCAGCCCCAGCATTTT. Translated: CSVESGRGQPQHF.

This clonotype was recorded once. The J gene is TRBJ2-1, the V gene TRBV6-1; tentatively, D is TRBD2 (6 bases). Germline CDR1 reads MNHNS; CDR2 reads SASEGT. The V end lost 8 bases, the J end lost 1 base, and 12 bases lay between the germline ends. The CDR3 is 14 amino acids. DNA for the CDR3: TGTGCCAGCGGCCTTAGCGGTTCCTACAATGAGCAGTTCTTC. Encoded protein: CASGLSGSYNEQFF.

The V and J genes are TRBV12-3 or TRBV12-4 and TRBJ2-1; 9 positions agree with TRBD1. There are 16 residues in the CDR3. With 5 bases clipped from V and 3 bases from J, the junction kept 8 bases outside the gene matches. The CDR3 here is CASSLRGQGDYNEQFF. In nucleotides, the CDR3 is TGTGCCAGCAGTCTTCGGGGACAGGGTGACTACAATGAGCAGTTCTTC.

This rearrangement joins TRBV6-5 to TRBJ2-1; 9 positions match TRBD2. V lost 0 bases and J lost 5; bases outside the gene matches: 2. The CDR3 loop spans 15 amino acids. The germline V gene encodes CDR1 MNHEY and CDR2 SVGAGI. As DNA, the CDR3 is TGTGCCAGCAGTTACTCGGGACTAGCTGACAATGAGCAGTTCTTC. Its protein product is CASSYSGLADNEQFF.

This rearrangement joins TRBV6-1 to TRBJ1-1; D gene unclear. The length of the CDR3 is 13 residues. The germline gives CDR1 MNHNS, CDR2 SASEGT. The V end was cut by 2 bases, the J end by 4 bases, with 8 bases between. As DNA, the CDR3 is TGTGCCAGCAGTGAAACGGGATTCACTGAAGCTTTCTTT. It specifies CASSETGFTEAFF.

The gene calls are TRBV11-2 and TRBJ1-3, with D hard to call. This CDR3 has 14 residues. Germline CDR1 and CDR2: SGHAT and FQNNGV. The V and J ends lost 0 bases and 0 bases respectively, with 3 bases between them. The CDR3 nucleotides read TGTGCCAGCAGCTTAGAAAGCTCTGGAAACACCATATATTTT. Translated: CASSLESSGNTIYF.

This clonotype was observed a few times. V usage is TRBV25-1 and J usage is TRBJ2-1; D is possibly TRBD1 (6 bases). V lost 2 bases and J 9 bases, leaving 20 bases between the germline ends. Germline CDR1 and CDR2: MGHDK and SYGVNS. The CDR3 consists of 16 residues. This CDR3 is CASSENVAGASGEQFF. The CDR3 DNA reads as TGTGCCAGCAGTGAAAATGTGGCAGGGGCCTCTGGTGAGCAGTTCTTC.

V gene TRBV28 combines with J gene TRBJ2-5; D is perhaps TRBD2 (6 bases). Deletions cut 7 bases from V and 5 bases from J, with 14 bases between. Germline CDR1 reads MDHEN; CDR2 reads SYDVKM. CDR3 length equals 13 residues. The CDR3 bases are TGTGCCAGCAACACTGGAGGGCGGGAGACCCAGTACTTC. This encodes CASNTGGRETQYF. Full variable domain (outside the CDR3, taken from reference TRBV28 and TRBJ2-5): DVKVTQSSRYLVKRTGEKVFLECVQDMDHENMFWYRQDPGLGLRLIYFSYDVKMKEKGDIPEGYSVSREKKERFSLILESASTNQTSMYLCASNTGGRETQYFGPGTRLLVL.

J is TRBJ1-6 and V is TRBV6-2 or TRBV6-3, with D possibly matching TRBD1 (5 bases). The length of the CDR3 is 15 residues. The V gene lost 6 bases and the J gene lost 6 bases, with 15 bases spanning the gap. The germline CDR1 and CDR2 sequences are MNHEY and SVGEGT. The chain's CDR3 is CASRTTGLGNSPLHF. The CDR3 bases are TGTGCCAGCAGAACGACGGGGCTGGGTAATTCACCCCTCCACTTT.

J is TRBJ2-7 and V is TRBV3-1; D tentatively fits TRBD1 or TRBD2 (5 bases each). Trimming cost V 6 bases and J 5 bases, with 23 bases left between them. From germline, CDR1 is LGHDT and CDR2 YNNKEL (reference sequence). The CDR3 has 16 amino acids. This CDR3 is CASSRYGAGSFDEQYF. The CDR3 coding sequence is TGTGCCAGCAGTAGATACGGGGCAGGGAGTTTCGACGAGCAGTACTTC.

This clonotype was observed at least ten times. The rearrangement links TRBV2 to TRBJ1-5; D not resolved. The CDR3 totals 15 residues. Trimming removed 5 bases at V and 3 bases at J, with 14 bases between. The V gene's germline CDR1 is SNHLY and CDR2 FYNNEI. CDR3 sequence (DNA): TGTGCCAGCAGTCTGGACCCCGTGACCAATCAGCCCCAGCATTTT. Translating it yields CASSLDPVTNQPQHF.

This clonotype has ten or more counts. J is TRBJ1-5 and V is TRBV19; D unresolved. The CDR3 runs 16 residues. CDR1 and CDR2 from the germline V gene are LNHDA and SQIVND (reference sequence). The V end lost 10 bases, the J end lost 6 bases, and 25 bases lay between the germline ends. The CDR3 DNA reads TGTGCCACTTCCTGGGCCCTCGGTGAAGGCGCTCAGCCCCAGCATTTT. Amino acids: CATSWALGEGAQPQHF.

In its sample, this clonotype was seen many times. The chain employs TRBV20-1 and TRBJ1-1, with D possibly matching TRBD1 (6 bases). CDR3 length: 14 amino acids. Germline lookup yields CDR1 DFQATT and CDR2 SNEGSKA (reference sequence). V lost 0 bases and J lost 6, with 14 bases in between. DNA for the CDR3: TGCAGTGCTAGAGATGGGGGGGCTGAAGCTGAAGCTTTCTTT. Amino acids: CSARDGGAEAEAFF.

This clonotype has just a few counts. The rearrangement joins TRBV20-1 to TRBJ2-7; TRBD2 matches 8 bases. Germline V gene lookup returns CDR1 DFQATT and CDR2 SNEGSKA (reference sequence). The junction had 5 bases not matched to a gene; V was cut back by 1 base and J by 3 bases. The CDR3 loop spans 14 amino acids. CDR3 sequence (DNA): TGCAGTGCTAGAGGTGTCGGGGGGGGCTACGAGCAGTACTTC. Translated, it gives CSARGVGGGYEQYF.

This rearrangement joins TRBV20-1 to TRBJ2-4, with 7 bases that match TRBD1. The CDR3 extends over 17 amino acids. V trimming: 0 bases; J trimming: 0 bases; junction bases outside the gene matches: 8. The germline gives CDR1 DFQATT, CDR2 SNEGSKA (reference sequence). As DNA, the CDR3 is TGCAGTGCTAGAGATCTCGGACAGGAGTTAGCCAAAAACATTCAGTACTTC. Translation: CSARDLGQELAKNIQYF.

In DNA form, the CDR3 reads TGTGCCAGCAGTGTGGGCGGACTTAATGAGCAGTTCTTC. Protein sequence: CASSVGGLNEQFF. The chain is built from TRBV12-3 or TRBV12-4 and TRBJ2-1; weak D call: TRBD2 (5 bases). Deletions cut 5 bases from V and 7 bases from J, with 12 bases between. This CDR3 contains 13 residues.

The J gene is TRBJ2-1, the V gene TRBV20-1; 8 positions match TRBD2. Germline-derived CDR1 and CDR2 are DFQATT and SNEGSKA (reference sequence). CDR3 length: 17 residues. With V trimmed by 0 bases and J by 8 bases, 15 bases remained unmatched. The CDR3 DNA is TGCAGTGCTAGAGATAGGGGGTTTAGCGGGGTCATGGATGAGCAGTTCTTC. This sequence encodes CSARDRGFSGVMDEQFF.

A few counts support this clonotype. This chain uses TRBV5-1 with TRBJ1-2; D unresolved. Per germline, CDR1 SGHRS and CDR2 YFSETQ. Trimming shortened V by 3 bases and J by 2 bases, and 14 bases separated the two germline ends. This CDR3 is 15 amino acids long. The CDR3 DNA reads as TGCGCCAGCAGCTACGGGATTTCAGCGAACTATGGCTACACCTTC. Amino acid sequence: CASSYGISANYGYTF.

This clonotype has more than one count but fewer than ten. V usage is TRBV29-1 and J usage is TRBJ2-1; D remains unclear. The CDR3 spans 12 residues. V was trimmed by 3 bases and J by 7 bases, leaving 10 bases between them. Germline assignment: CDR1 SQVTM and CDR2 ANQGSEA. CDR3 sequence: CSVDHGRNEQFF. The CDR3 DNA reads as TGCAGCGTTGATCATGGCAGAAATGAGCAGTTCTTC.